These 29 T cell receptor beta chains were sequenced from one sample in a study of cytomegalovirus exposure and HLA in healthy donors. The PCR ran on 60 Vbeta and 13 Jbeta primers. Libraries were prepared by immunoSEQ multiplex PCR; TCRdb keeps only in-frame clonotypes and omits some of them. Of 150,000 to 200,000 clones in the sample, over 60% are singletons; the top ten hold around 1.5%. Source material: PBMCs. The receptor set was obtained from a girl aged 10 to 17 in good health and CMV-seronegative.

The chain employs TRBV5-1 and TRBJ2-5; perhaps TRBD2 as D (5 bases). There are 14 residues in the CDR3. V was clipped by 2 bases and J by 3 bases, with 11 bases between them. Germline V gene sequence: CDR1 SGHRS, CDR2 YFSETQ. The CDR3 region has the DNA TGCGCCAGCAGCTTTGGCAAACTAGAAGAGACCCAGTACTTC. Amino acids: CASSFGKLEETQYF. The variable domain in full, completed from reference TRBV5-1 and TRBJ2-5, reads KAGVTQTPRYLIKTRGQQVTLSCSPISGHRSVSWYQQTPGQGLQFLFEYFSETQRNKGNFPGRFSGRQFSNSRSEMNVSTLELGDSALYLCASSFGKLEETQYFGPGTRLLVL.

The chain has TRBV18 and TRBJ1-2; 8 bases line up with TRBD1. V trimming: 3 bases; J trimming: 3 bases; junction bases outside the gene matches: 6. CDR3 length equals 15 residues. Germline values: CDR1 KGHSH, CDR2 LQKENI. This chain's CDR3 is CASSPGTGRDYGYTF. DNA for the CDR3: TGTGCCAGCTCACCCGGGACAGGCAGGGACTATGGCTACACCTTC.

This rearrangement joins TRBV2 to TRBJ1-2; D might be TRBD1 (6 bases). The CDR3 spans 13 residues. With 6 bases removed from V and 5 bases from J, the gap between germline ends came to 13 bases. Per the germline V gene, CDR1 is SNHLY and CDR2 is FYNNEI. This chain's CDR3 is CASSFDRNYGYTF. CDR3 coding DNA: TGTGCCAGCAGCTTCGACAGGAATTATGGCTACACCTTC.

This chain links TRBV5-1 with TRBJ2-7; D might be TRBD2 (5 bases). Germline values: CDR1 SGHRS, CDR2 YFSETQ. Trimming removed 9 bases at V and 3 bases at J, with 25 bases between. The CDR3 totals 16 residues. DNA of the CDR3: TGCGCCACCAGTGGGGTTAGCGCGGACCTGCGCTACGAGCAGTACTTC. This encodes CATSGVSADLRYEQYF.

The chain employs TRBV4-1 and TRBJ1-1, with D uncertain. Germline CDR1 reads MGHRA; CDR2 reads YSYEKL. Trimming removed 2 bases at V and 7 bases at J, with 11 bases between. The CDR3 has 13 amino acids. CDR3 loop: CASSQQTKNEAFF. CDR3 in DNA: TGCGCCAGCAGCCAACAAACAAAGAATGAAGCTTTCTTT.

This clone was counted between two and nine times. This chain uses TRBV6-6 with TRBJ1-2, with TRBD1 matching 7 bases. Germline V gives CDR1 MNHNY, CDR2 SVGAGI (reference sequence). This CDR3 is built from 13 residues. Losses at the gene ends were 7 bases for V and 2 bases for J; bases not matched to a gene: 4. The CDR3 DNA reads TGTGCCAGCACCATGACAGGGAACTATGGCTACACCTTC. Translating it yields CASTMTGNYGYTF.

For this clone: This CDR3 is also generated by other DNA sequences in the sample. The V and J genes are TRBV6-5 and TRBJ1-1; 7 bases fit TRBD1. Trimming at V came to 0 bases and at J to 5 bases, leaving 3 bases not matched to a gene. The CDR3 runs 14 residues. Germline CDR1 is MNHEY and CDR2 is SVGAGI. The CDR3 coding sequence is TGTGCCAGCAGTTACTCAGGGGGCGGAACTGAAGCTTTCTTT. It encodes CASSYSGGGTEAFF.

The chain couples TRBV5-1 to TRBJ2-2, with D perhaps TRBD1 (5 bases). Germline V gene sequence: CDR1 SGHRS, CDR2 YFSETQ. V gave up 2 bases and J gave up 0 bases, with 11 bases separating them. The CDR3 spans 16 residues. The CDR3 protein is CASSFLGPANTGELFF. The CDR3 DNA is TGCGCCAGCAGCTTCCTGGGGCCCGCGAACACCGGGGAGCTGTTTTTT.

The chain links TRBV7-9 to TRBJ1-1; 7 bases are shared with TRBD1. CDR1 is SEHNR and CDR2 is FQNEAQ in the germline V gene (reference sequence). The CDR3 runs 15 residues. Trimming at V came to 6 bases and at J to 6 bases, leaving 13 bases not matched to a gene. This CDR3 reads CASRAPDRASPEAFF. CDR3 sequence (DNA): TGTGCCAGCAGAGCTCCCGACAGGGCTTCTCCTGAAGCTTTCTTT. Filled out from reference TRBV7-9 and TRBJ1-1, the complete variable domain reads DTGVSQNPRHKITKRGQNVTFRCDPISEHNRLYWYRQTLGQGPEFLTYFQNEAQLEKSRLLSDRFSAERPKGSFSTLEIQRTEQGDSAMYLCASRAPDRASPEAFFGQGTRLTVV.

The chain employs TRBV27 and TRBJ1-5, with D tentatively TRBD1 (6 bases). The CDR3 runs 16 residues. Germline CDR1 MNHEY, CDR2 SMNVEV (reference sequence). V shed 5 bases and J shed 1 base, with 15 bases lying between them. The CDR3 region has the DNA TGTGCCAGCAGTCCCTTCGACAGGTTCAGCAATCAGCCCCAGCATTTT. As protein: CASSPFDRFSNQPQHF.

The chain combines TRBV19 with TRBJ1-4, with unresolved D. The CDR3 loop spans 14 amino acids. The V end was cut by 1 base, the J end by 10 bases, with 13 bases between. Germline assignment: CDR1 LNHDA and CDR2 SQIVND (reference sequence). CDR3 nucleotide sequence: TGTGCCAGTAGTATAGGGCCCGAAGGAGGAAAACTGTTTTTT. As protein: CASSIGPEGGKLFF.

V and J are TRBV9 and TRBJ2-5; TRBD1 matches 7 bases. Germline V CDR1 and CDR2: SGDLS, YYNGEE. CDR3 length: 13 residues. V dropped 3 bases and J dropped 4; count of bases not matched to a gene: 3. In DNA, the CDR3 is TGTGCCAGCAGCGGACAGGGCTTAGAGACCCAGTACTTC. Protein: CASSGQGLETQYF.

The chain employs TRBV10-3 and TRBJ2-1; a possible D gene is TRBD1 (5 bases). The CDR3 loop spans 11 amino acids. The V end was cut by 7 bases, the J end by 9 bases, with 10 bases between. Germline V gene lookup returns CDR1 ENHRY and CDR2 SYGVKD. The CDR3 region has the DNA TGTGCCATCACCAGGGATGGTGAGCAGTTCTTC. Translation: CAITRDGEQFF.

This clone has just a few counts. The CDR3 bases are TGTGCCAGTAGTAAGGTGGCCGGGAACGAGCAGTACTTC. Translated, it gives CASSKVAGNEQYF. The chain joins TRBV19 to TRBJ2-7; tentatively, D is TRBD2 (5 bases). Per the germline V gene, CDR1 is LNHDA and CDR2 is SQIVND (reference sequence). The V end lost 4 bases, the J end lost 5 bases, and 12 bases lay between the germline ends. This CDR3 is built from 13 residues.

This rearrangement joins TRBV11-2 to TRBJ2-3; 9 bases agree with TRBD2. From germline, CDR1 is SGHAT and CDR2 FQNNGV. V gave up 9 bases and J gave up 2 bases; unmatched junction bases: 15. This CDR3 comprises 17 residues. CDR3 sequence reads: CASIRALSGGATDTQYF. In DNA form, the CDR3 reads TGTGCCAGTATTAGGGCCCTTAGCGGGGGAGCCACAGATACGCAGTATTTT. The full variable domain, with the rest looked up from reference TRBV11-2 and TRBJ2-3, is EAGVAQSPRYKIIEKRQSVAFWCNPISGHATLYWYQQILGQGPKLLIQFQNNGVVDDSQLPKDRFSAERLKGVDSTLKIQPAKLEDSAVYLCASIRALSGGATDTQYFGPGTRLTVL.

The sample holds a few counts of this clone. The rearrangement uses TRBV5-4 and TRBJ2-7, with 10 bases identical to TRBD1. CDR1 is SGHNT and CDR2 is YYREEE in the germline V gene (reference sequence). Trimming cost V 3 bases and J 5 bases; bases outside gene matches: 8. The CDR3 length is 15 residues. CDR3 amino acids: CASSSGQGEWNEQYF. CDR3 nucleotides: TGTGCCAGCAGCTCAGGACAGGGGGAGTGGAACGAGCAGTACTTC.

V is TRBV7-6 and J is TRBJ2-7; D not certain. V was trimmed by 0 bases and J by 2 bases, leaving 11 bases between them. From germline, CDR1 is SGHVS and CDR2 FNYEAQ. The CDR3 is 15 residues long. Here the CDR3 reads CASSLAQTDPYEQYF. The CDR3 nucleotides are TGTGCCAGCAGCTTAGCCCAAACAGACCCCTACGAGCAGTACTTC.

This chain links TRBV7-3 with TRBJ2-3; maybe TRBD2 (5 bases). This CDR3 spans 16 amino acids. Germline values: CDR1 SGHTA, CDR2 FQGTGA. Trimming left V 5 bases short and J 1 base short, with 16 bases between. The CDR3 protein is CASSLGIPDGTDTQYF. The DNA of the CDR3 is TGTGCCAGCAGCCTCGGGATCCCTGATGGCACAGATACGCAGTATTTT.

The chain combines TRBV9 with TRBJ2-7, with 8 bases lining up with TRBD1. Germline V CDR1 and CDR2: SGDLS, YYNGEE. CDR3 length equals 14 residues. Unmatched junction bases numbered 5, after V lost 4 bases and J lost 2 bases. The CDR3 loop reads CASSPRTGTYEQYF. In nucleotides, the CDR3 is TGTGCCAGCAGCCCGCGGACAGGGACCTACGAGCAGTACTTC.

This rearrangement joins TRBV6-6 to TRBJ1-3; TRBD1 matches 7 bases. V was pared by 0 bases and J by 4 bases, with 6 bases of the junction left unmatched. The CDR3 has 16 residues. Per germline, CDR1 MNHNY and CDR2 SVGAGI (reference sequence). CDR3 loop: CASSYSLQGIGNTIYF. CDR3 bases: TGTGCCAGCAGTTACTCTTTACAGGGGATAGGAAACACCATATATTTT.

The gene calls are TRBV18 and TRBJ2-5; no reliable D call. CDR1 is KGHSH, CDR2 LQKENI, per germline. The ends were cut back, 3 bases at V and 7 bases at J, with 24 bases in the middle. The CDR3 extends over 17 amino acids. CDR3 DNA sequence: TGTGCCAGCTCACCCGTACCTCCGACACCCATCGAGTGGACCCAGTACTTC. This encodes CASSPVPPTPIEWTQYF.

This clone occurred a few times. The J gene is TRBJ1-2, the V gene TRBV5-5, with 7 bases lining up with TRBD1. The CDR3 totals 15 residues. Germline loops: CDR1 SGHKS, CDR2 YYEKEE (reference sequence). V was pared by 2 bases and J by 0 bases, with 4 bases of the junction left unmatched. The CDR3 spells CASSLRTGTNYGYTF. In nucleotides, the CDR3 is TGTGCCAGCAGCTTAAGGACAGGCACTAACTATGGCTACACCTTC.

The chain links TRBV14 to TRBJ2-1, with unresolved D. The CDR3 contains 15 residues. Trimming took off 2 bases at V and 4 bases at J, with 12 bases between the two ends. The V gene's germline CDR1 is SGHDN and CDR2 FVKESK. DNA for the CDR3: TGTGCCAGCAGCCAAATAACGACACCGTACAATGAGCAGTTCTTC. Translation gives CASSQITTPYNEQFF.

A remark on this clone: Different DNA sequences within this sample yield the same CDR3. J is TRBJ2-5 and V is TRBV7-9; 7 bases are shared with TRBD1. Germline V gene data show CDR1 as SEHNR and CDR2 as FQNEAQ (reference sequence). J was trimmed by 1 base and V by 4 bases; bases with no gene match: 3. The CDR3 loop spans 14 amino acids. The CDR3 reads CASSSYRGQETQYF. The CDR3 nucleotides are TGTGCCAGCAGCTCCTACAGGGGCCAAGAGACCCAGTACTTC.

The chain has TRBV30 and TRBJ2-2; D possibly corresponds to TRBD1 (5 bases). Germline values: CDR1 GTSNPN, CDR2 SVGIG (reference sequence). This CDR3 comprises 12 residues. Trimming pared 2 bases from V and 6 bases from J, leaving 7 bases between. Here the CDR3 DNA reads TGTGCCTGGAGTAGGGGTGCCGGGGAGCTGTTTTTT. This gives the protein CAWSRGAGELFF.

J is TRBJ1-1 and V is TRBV19; D call uncertain. Trimming shortened V by 4 bases and J by 1 base, and 7 bases separated the two germline ends. The CDR3 is 13 residues long. Germline V gene sequence: CDR1 LNHDA, CDR2 SQIVND (reference sequence). The CDR3 here is CASSNTENTEAFF. Written as DNA, the CDR3 is TGTGCCAGTAGTAATACAGAGAACACTGAAGCTTTCTTT. The entire variable domain, with the rest obtained from reference TRBV19 and TRBJ1-1, is as follows: DGGITQSPKYLFRKEGQNVTLSCEQNLNHDAMYWYRQDPGQGLRLIYYSQIVNDFQKGDIAEGYSVSREKKESFPLTVTSAQKNPTAFYLCASSNTENTEAFFGQGTRLTVV.

The J gene is TRBJ1-2, the V gene TRBV7-2; possible D gene TRBD1, 6 bases. Germline lookup yields CDR1 SGHTA and CDR2 FQGNSA. V was clipped by 8 bases and J by 4 bases, with 17 bases between them. The CDR3 consists of 14 residues. As DNA, the CDR3 is TGTGCCAGCTCCCCGACAGGAATAGGCTATGGCTACACCTTC. It yields the protein CASSPTGIGYGYTF. Complete variable domain (other parts from reference TRBV7-2 and TRBJ1-2): GAGVSQSPSNKVTEKGKDVELRCDPISGHTALYWYRQSLGQGLEFLIYFQGNSAPDKSGLPSDRFSAERTGGSVSTLTIQRTQQEDSAVYLCASSPTGIGYGYTFGSGTRLTVV.

The chain links TRBV7-9 to TRBJ2-3, with 8 bases aligning to TRBD2. V lost 3 bases and J lost 0; bases outside the gene matches: 11. This CDR3 is 18 amino acids long. Germline V gene sequence: CDR1 SEHNR, CDR2 FQNEAQ (reference sequence). CDR3 protein: CASSLGASGGLSTDTQYF. CDR3 in DNA: TGTGCCAGCAGCTTGGGGGCGAGCGGGGGCCTTAGCACAGATACGCAGTATTTT. The complete variable domain, with remaining parts taken from reference TRBV7-9 and TRBJ2-3, reads DTGVSQNPRHKITKRGQNVTFRCDPISEHNRLYWYRQTLGQGPEFLTYFQNEAQLEKSRLLSDRFSAERPKGSFSTLEIQRTEQGDSAMYLCASSLGASGGLSTDTQYFGPGTRLTVL.

This clone was counted once. The V gene is TRBV15, the J gene TRBJ1-5, with D unclear. The CDR3 contains 14 residues. Germline CDR1 and CDR2: LNHNV and YYDKDF (reference sequence). The V end was cut by 3 bases, the J end by 3 bases, with 9 bases between. This CDR3 reads CATSSRDNNQPQHF. The DNA of the CDR3 is TGTGCCACCAGCAGCCGAGACAACAATCAGCCCCAGCATTTT.